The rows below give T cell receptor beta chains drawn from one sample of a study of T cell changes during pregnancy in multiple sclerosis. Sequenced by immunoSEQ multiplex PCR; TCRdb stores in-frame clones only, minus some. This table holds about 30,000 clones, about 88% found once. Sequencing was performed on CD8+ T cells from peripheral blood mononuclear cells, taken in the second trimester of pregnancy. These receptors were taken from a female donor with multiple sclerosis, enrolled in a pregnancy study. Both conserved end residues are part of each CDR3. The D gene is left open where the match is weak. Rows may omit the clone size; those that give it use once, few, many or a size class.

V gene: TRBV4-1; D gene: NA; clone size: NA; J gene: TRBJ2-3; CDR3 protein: CASSQALTDTQYF; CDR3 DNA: TGCGCCAGCAGCCAAGCTCTCACAGATACGCAGTATTTT
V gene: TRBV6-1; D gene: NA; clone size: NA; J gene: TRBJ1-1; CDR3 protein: CASKEVAEAFF; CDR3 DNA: TGTGCCAGCAAGGAGGTAGCTGAAGCTTTCTTT
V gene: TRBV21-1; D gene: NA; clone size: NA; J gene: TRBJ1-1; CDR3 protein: CASSFGENRSPTVNTEAFF; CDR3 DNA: TGTGCCAGCAGTTTCGGCGAGAACAGGTCTCCTACTGTGAACACTGAAGCTTTCTTT
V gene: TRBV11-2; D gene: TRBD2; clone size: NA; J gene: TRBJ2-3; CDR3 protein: CASSPGELAGGERDTQYF; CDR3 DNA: TGTGCCAGCAGCCCGGGCGAACTAGCGGGAGGAGAAAGAGATACGCAGTATTTT
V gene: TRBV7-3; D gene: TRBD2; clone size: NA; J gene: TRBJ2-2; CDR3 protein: CASSFMGLAGDTGELFF; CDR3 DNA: TGTGCCAGCAGCTTCATGGGACTAGCGGGAGATACCGGGGAGCTGTTTTTT
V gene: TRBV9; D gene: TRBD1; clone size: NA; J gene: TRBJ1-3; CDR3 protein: CASSVDRGSGNTIYF; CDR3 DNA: TGTGCCAGCAGCGTCGACAGGGGCTCTGGAAACACCATATATTTT
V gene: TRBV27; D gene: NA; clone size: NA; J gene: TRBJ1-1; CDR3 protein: CASSTIWGERDTEAFF; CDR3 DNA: TGTGCCAGCAGTACAATTTGGGGGGAACGGGACACTGAAGCTTTCTTT
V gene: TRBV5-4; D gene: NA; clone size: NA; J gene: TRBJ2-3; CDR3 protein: CASSPRGSTDTQYF; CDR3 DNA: TGTGCCAGCAGCCCCCGCGGGAGCACAGATACGCAGTATTTT
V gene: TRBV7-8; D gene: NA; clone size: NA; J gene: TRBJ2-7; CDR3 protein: CASSPDGVSYEQYF; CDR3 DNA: TGTGCCAGCAGCCCTGACGGAGTCTCCTACGAGCAGTACTTC
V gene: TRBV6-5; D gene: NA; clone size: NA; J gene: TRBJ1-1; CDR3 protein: CATRGGRTEAFF; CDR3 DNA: TGTGCCACCCGAGGGGGACGCACTGAAGCTTTCTTT
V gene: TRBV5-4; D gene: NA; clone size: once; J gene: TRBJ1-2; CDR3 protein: CASTDDGTKYGYTF; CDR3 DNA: TGTGCCAGCACCGACGACGGGACAAAGTATGGCTACACCTTC
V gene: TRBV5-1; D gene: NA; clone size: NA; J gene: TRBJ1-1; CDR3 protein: CASSPRSGDTEAFF; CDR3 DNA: TGCGCCAGCAGCCCAAGGTCGGGGGACACTGAAGCTTTCTTT
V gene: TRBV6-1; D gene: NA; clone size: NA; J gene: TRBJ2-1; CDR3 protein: CASTSGQQAGEQFF; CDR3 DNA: TGTGCCAGCACCTCAGGGCAACAGGCAGGCGAGCAGTTCTTC
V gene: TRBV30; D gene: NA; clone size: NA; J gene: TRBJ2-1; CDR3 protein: CAWSPENEQFF; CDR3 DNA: TGTGCCTGGAGTCCCGAGAATGAGCAGTTCTTC
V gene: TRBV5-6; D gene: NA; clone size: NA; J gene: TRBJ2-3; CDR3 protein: CASSRPLTGFTDTQYF; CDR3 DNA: TGTGCCAGCAGTCGGCCCTTGACGGGGTTCACAGATACGCAGTATTTT
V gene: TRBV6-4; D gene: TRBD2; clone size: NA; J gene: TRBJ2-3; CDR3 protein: CASSETSGATDTQYF; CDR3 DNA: TGTGCCAGCAGTGAGACTAGCGGGGCCACAGATACGCAGTATTTT
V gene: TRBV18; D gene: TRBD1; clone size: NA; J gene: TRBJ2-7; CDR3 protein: CASSPTGTGTYEQYF; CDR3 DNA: TGTGCCAGCTCACCTACCGGGACAGGAACCTACGAGCAGTACTTC
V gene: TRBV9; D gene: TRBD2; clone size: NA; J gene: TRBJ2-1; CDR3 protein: CASSVVGGSSYNEQFF; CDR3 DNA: TGTGCCAGCAGCGTAGTGGGAGGGAGCTCCTACAATGAGCAGTTCTTC
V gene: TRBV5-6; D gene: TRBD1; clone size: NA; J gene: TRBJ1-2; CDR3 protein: CASSSRQGVFTF; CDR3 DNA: TGTGCCAGCAGCTCTAGACAGGGGGTTTTCACCTTC
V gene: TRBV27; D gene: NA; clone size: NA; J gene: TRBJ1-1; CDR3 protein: CASSLVQGGTEAFF; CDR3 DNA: TGTGCCAGCAGTTTAGTTCAGGGTGGCACTGAAGCTTTCTTT
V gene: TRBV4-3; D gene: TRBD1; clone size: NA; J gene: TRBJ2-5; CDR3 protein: CASSLAGGVEETQYF; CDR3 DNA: TGCGCCAGCAGCCTTGCAGGGGGAGTTGAAGAGACCCAGTACTTC
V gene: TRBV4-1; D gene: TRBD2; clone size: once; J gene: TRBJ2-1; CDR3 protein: CASSLTSGGYNEQFF; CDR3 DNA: TGCGCCAGCAGCTTGACTAGCGGGGGCTACAATGAGCAGTTCTTC
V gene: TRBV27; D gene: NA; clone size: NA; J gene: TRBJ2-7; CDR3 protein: CASSLSARAYEQYF; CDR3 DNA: TGTGCCAGCAGTTTGTCCGCCAGGGCCTACGAGCAGTACTTC
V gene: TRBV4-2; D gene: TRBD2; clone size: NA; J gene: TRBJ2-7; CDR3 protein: CASSQDSLAGEFYEQYF; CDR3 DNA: TGTGCCAGCAGCCAAGATAGCCTAGCGGGGGAGTTCTACGAGCAGTACTTC